Given below is one TCR beta chain in context. What it recognizes is unknown. V was shortened by 3 bases and J by 4 bases, with 13 bases between the two germline ends. The CDR3 spans 14 residues. Per germline, CDR1 GTSNPN and CDR2 SVGIG (reference sequence). The data were taken from a study of a mutant IDH1 vaccine in newly diagnosed glioma. Findings and limits, study-wide: Most patients, roughly 92%, showed vaccine-induced immune responses.

Time point indicated: baseline, week 1 (first vaccination visit). Sample treatment: pre-vaccination baseline after standard-of-care therapy. Each astrocytoma in the donors was new, WHO grade 3 or 4, IDH1-mutant and ATRX-lost. TCRdb's table, derived via immunoSEQ multiplex PCR, lists solely in-frame clones and lacks some. The sample comprises 55,000 to 70,000 clones, about four fifths of which are singletons, and around 8.2% rests with the top ten. The chain uses TRBV30 and TRBJ1-3, with a possible D match to TRBD1 (6 bases). The clonotype comes from a man aged 45-65 years with glioma. Sequenced here: PBMCs, sampled from a glioma patient treated with radiotherapy, temozolomide or both. The CDR3, as DNA: TGTGCCTGGAGACCTGGGGGCAGGGGAAACACCATATATTTT. As protein: CAWRPGGRGNTIYF.